A single sample gave rise to the 4 T cell receptor beta chains below, sequenced in a study of vaccination and CD4 T cells after COVID-19. Regarding treatment: approximately 9-day PBMC culture with coronavirus spike peptide pools or control peptides (ViraFEST assay). Gathered ahead of the COVID-19 pandemic (2011-2018) were the CD4+ T cells of the unexposed donor. Oncomine TCR Beta short-read sequencing was applied to DNA from cultured CD4+ T cells. Each CDR3 protein is one row after TCRdb ran MiXCR on the PCR reads. Of 7,000 to 7,500 distinct CDR3 sequences in the sample, approximately 38% were seen once. These receptors have no identified antigens. Sequencing was carried out using CD4+ T cells from blood, cultured in vitro. The source is a human donor in good health.

This chain connects TRBV10-3 to TRBJ1-1; 9 bases are a match to TRBD1. CDR3 length: 13 residues. V gave up 6 bases and J gave up 5 bases; unmatched junction bases: 4. The germline V gene encodes CDR1 ENHRY and CDR2 SYGVKD. The CDR3: CAIRTGGATEAFF. As DNA, the CDR3 is TGTGCCATCAGAACAGGGGGCGCGACTGAAGCTTTCTTT.

The chain has TRBV4-2 and TRBJ2-5, with 13 nucleotides matching TRBD2. With 0 bases clipped from V and 4 bases from J, the junction kept 2 bases outside the gene matches. This CDR3 comprises 16 residues. The V gene's germline CDR1 is LGHNA and CDR2 YNFKEQ. Written as DNA, the CDR3 is TGTGCCAGCAGCCAAGAGACTAGCGGGGGGACAGAGACCCAGTACTTC. As protein: CASSQETSGGTETQYF.

By its share, this clonotype is large. The chain employs TRBV5-6 and TRBJ1-2, with 8 nucleotides matching TRBD1. The CDR3 length is 14 residues. Germline loops: CDR1 SGHDT, CDR2 YYEEEE. The V segment lost 4 bases and the J segment 7 bases; nucleotides outside the gene matches: 9. The CDR3 protein is CASSPGTGTRGYTF. CDR3 nucleotide sequence: TGTGCCAGCAGCCCCGGGACAGGCACGCGTGGCTACACCTTC.

The chain links TRBV25-1 to TRBJ1-2, with TRBD1 identical over 7 bases. V lost 4 bases to trimming and J lost 0 bases; unmatched junction nucleotides: 2. Germline assignment: CDR1 MGHDK and CDR2 SYGVNS. The CDR3 length is 14 residues. CDR3: CASSAQGANYGYTF. CDR3 bases: TGTGCCAGCAGTGCCCAGGGGGCTAACTATGGCTACACCTTC.